This entry lists 23 T cell receptor beta chains sequenced from one sample in a study of vaccination effects on CD4 cells after COVID-19. Their antigen targets remain unknown. Method: immunoSEQ multiplex PCR; TCRdb's copy keeps in-frame clones and lacks some. Seen here are approximately 74,000 clones, about 70% observed once, and the top ten hold 2.5% to 3%. Expansion with viral peptide pools was applied to antigen-specific CD4+ T cells by the ViraFEST assay prior to sequencing. CD4+ T cells were isolated after nine to ten days of culture. The study found no prior SARS-CoV-2 infection in the vaccine recipients, who tested negative for nucleocapsid antibodies. The starting material was CD4+ T cells from PBMCs cultured with HCoV-NL63 spike peptides, obtained before COVID-19 vaccination. The source is a human donor who received a COVID-19 vaccine.

The rearrangement uses TRBV9 and TRBJ1-3, with 7 nucleotides matching TRBD1. The CDR3 extends over 13 amino acids. V was pared by 0 bases and J by 7 bases, with 1 base of the junction left unmatched. Germline loops: CDR1 SGDLS, CDR2 YYNGEE. The CDR3 sequence: CASSVEGANTIYF. The CDR3 region has the DNA TGTGCCAGCAGCGTAGAGGGGGCCAACACCATATATTTT.

The chain has TRBV7-3 and TRBJ2-3; the D gene is possibly TRBD2 (5 bases). The CDR3 has 14 amino acids. Germline CDR1 is SGHTA and CDR2 is FQGTGA. V dropped 2 bases and J dropped 5 bases, with 11 bases sitting between them. For the CDR3, the DNA is TGTGCCAGCAGCTTAGGGCCCGAGGGAGATACGCAGTATTTT. It specifies CASSLGPEGDTQYF. The full variable domain, in which reference TRBV7-3 and TRBJ2-3 provide the parts outside the CDR3, is GAGVSQTPSNKVTEKGKYVELRCDPISGHTALYWYRQSLGQGPEFLIYFQGTGAADDSGLPNDRFFAVRPEGSVSTLKIQRTERGDSAVYLCASSLGPEGDTQYFGPGTRLTVL.

The chain recombines TRBV6-5 with TRBJ1-5; 9 bases line up with TRBD1. V lost 5 bases, J lost 3 bases, and 5 bases stayed unmatched. Germline V gene lookup returns CDR1 MNHEY and CDR2 SVGAGI. This CDR3 is 15 amino acids long. The CDR3 DNA reads as TGTGCCAGCAGTCCAGGGGACAGGGACAATCAGCCCCAGCATTTT. Its protein is CASSPGDRDNQPQHF.

The chain has TRBV27 and TRBJ1-2; possibly TRBD1 for D (5 bases). CDR3 length: 13 residues. V was clipped by 3 bases and J by 2 bases, with 7 bases between them. In germline, CDR1 is MNHEY, CDR2 SMNVEV (reference sequence). The DNA for the CDR3 is TGTGCCAGCAGTTTTCGGGGGAACTATGGCTACACCTTC. Its translation: CASSFRGNYGYTF.

This chain uses TRBV2 with TRBJ1-1, with D possibly matching TRBD1 (6 bases). Germline lookup yields CDR1 SNHLY and CDR2 FYNNEI. The CDR3 runs 15 residues. Trimming removed 5 bases at V and 0 bases at J, with 13 bases between. As DNA, the CDR3 is TGTGCCAGCAGTATTCTCCAGGGGCTGAACACTGAAGCTTTCTTT. This encodes CASSILQGLNTEAFF.

The chain combines TRBV18 with TRBJ1-1; tentative D call: TRBD1 (6 bases). Trimming removed 1 base at V and 1 base at J, with 7 bases between. The germline V gene has CDR1 KGHSH and CDR2 LQKENI. The CDR3 covers 14 residues. This CDR3 is CASSPRDTNTEAFF. Here the CDR3 DNA reads TGTGCCAGCTCACCACGGGACACGAACACTGAAGCTTTCTTT.

This clone has more than one count but fewer than ten. The chain is built from TRBV6-2 or TRBV6-3 and TRBJ1-5; the match to TRBD1 covers 7 bases. Germline V gene sequence: CDR1 MNHEY, CDR2 SVGEGT. V lost 5 bases to trimming and J lost 2 bases; unmatched junction nucleotides: 9. The CDR3 contains 16 residues. The CDR3 here is CASSNPTGSGNQPQHF. As DNA, the CDR3 is TGTGCCAGCAGTAACCCGACAGGGAGTGGCAATCAGCCCCAGCATTTT.

V and J are TRBV6-2 or TRBV6-3 and TRBJ1-1; possible D gene TRBD1, 5 bases. V lost 5 bases and J lost 1, with 11 bases in between. Germline-derived CDR1 and CDR2 are MNHEY and SVGEGT. There are 14 residues in the CDR3. CDR3 DNA: TGTGCCAGCAGTCCCCCCACAGGGAACACTGAAGCTTTCTTT. It encodes CASSPPTGNTEAFF.

CDR3 residues: CASSWTIQETQYF. The CDR3 coding sequence is TGCGCCAGCAGCTGGACCATCCAAGAGACCCAGTACTTC. The chain couples TRBV5-1 to TRBJ2-5; D remains ambiguous. Trimming removed 3 bases from V and 1 base from J, with 7 bases in between. The length of the CDR3 is 13 residues. Germline CDR1 is SGHRS and CDR2 is YFSETQ.

This clone was seen only a few times. The J gene is TRBJ1-1, the V gene TRBV19; D gene uncertain. CDR3 length: 14 residues. Germline V gene lookup returns CDR1 LNHDA and CDR2 SQIVND (reference sequence). Trimming pared 5 bases from V and 2 bases from J, leaving 12 bases between. CDR3 DNA: TGTGCCAGTAGTGCCCGGGTTCTAAACACTGAAGCTTTCTTT. It is translated as CASSARVLNTEAFF.

The chain couples TRBV27 to TRBJ2-4; D assignment may be TRBD1 or TRBD2 (5 bases each). Trimming removed 6 bases from V and 3 bases from J, with 15 bases in between. Looked up from germline, CDR1 is MNHEY and CDR2 is SMNVEV (reference sequence). The CDR3 contains 15 residues. In DNA form, the CDR3 reads TGTGCCAGCAGCTCTACGGGACGAGGCAAAAACATTCAGTACTTC. It codes for CASSSTGRGKNIQYF.

V usage is TRBV5-6 and J usage is TRBJ1-5, with no clear D. Trimming stripped 0 bases from V and 2 bases from J, with 12 bases between. The germline V gene has CDR1 SGHDT and CDR2 YYEEEE. The CDR3 contains 16 residues. In nucleotides, the CDR3 is TGTGCCAGCAGCTTGGGATGGGGTATGGGCAATCAGCCCCAGCATTTT. The encoded protein is CASSLGWGMGNQPQHF.

V and J are TRBV5-5 and TRBJ2-5; 7 nucleotides line up with TRBD1. From germline, CDR1 is SGHKS and CDR2 YYEKEE (reference sequence). The CDR3 totals 14 residues. After removal of 6 bases from V and 5 bases from J, the junction contained 10 bases not matched to a gene. CDR3 nucleotide sequence: TGTGCCAGCAACCCAACTCAGGGGGTCGAGACCCAGTACTTC. This codes for CASNPTQGVETQYF.

The chain has TRBV11-2 and TRBJ1-6; weak D call: TRBD1 (5 bases). V lost 5 bases and J 2 bases, leaving 16 bases between the germline ends. The germline gives CDR1 SGHAT, CDR2 FQNNGV. This CDR3 spans 17 amino acids. The CDR3 coding sequence is TGTGCCAGCAGCCGATCGGGGGGGAACACCTATAATTCACCCCTCCACTTT. Encoded protein: CASSRSGGNTYNSPLHF.

This chain joins TRBV7-8 and TRBJ1-2; 10 bases align to TRBD1. The V and J ends lost 4 bases and 7 bases, in that order; junction bases with no gene match: 3. The germline gives CDR1 SGHVS, CDR2 FQNEAQ. This CDR3 region has 13 residues. The CDR3 bases are TGTGCCAGCAGCTCCGACAGGGGGCTTGGCTACACCTTC. It is translated as CASSSDRGLGYTF.

The genes are TRBV6-1 and TRBJ1-1; D is perhaps TRBD1 (5 bases). The CDR3 has 14 amino acids. The germline gives CDR1 MNHNS, CDR2 SASEGT. Trimming removed 2 bases from V and 4 bases from J, with 11 bases in between. CDR3: CASSEREGITEAFF. DNA for the CDR3: TGTGCCAGCAGTGAAAGGGAGGGGATCACTGAAGCTTTCTTT.

The chain links TRBV29-1 to TRBJ2-1; TRBD2 might be the D (5 bases). Deletions cut 8 bases from V and 1 base from J, with 12 bases between. The CDR3 covers 13 residues. CDR1 and CDR2 (germline): SQVTM, ANQGSEA. CDR3 residues: CSLYRGSYNEQFF. In nucleotides, the CDR3 is TGCAGCCTGTATCGGGGATCCTACAATGAGCAGTTCTTC.

The rearrangement links TRBV5-5 to TRBJ2-3; D unclear. Between the trimmed V and J ends, which lost 0 bases and 6 bases, there was a span of 11 bases. In germline, CDR1 is SGHKS, CDR2 YYEKEE (reference sequence). CDR3 size: 14 residues. This CDR3 reads CASSLGPSSDTQYF. In DNA form, the CDR3 reads TGTGCCAGCAGCTTGGGACCCTCCTCTGATACGCAGTATTTT.

The chain joins TRBV18 to TRBJ1-5; D may be TRBD1 (6 bases). V was trimmed by 5 bases and J by 4 bases, leaving 9 bases between them. CDR3 length: 13 amino acids. Germline assignment: CDR1 KGHSH and CDR2 LQKENI. This chain's CDR3 is CASSGTLNQPQHF. CDR3 sequence (DNA): TGTGCCAGCTCAGGGACACTGAATCAGCCCCAGCATTTT.

V is TRBV18 and J is TRBJ2-7, with D perhaps assigned TRBD1 or TRBD2 (6 bases each). Looked up from germline, CDR1 is KGHSH and CDR2 is LQKENI. V was cut by 2 bases and J by 7 bases, with 12 bases left in between. The CDR3 extends over 13 amino acids. The CDR3 here is CASSPVKGGEQYV. DNA for the CDR3: TGTGCCAGCTCACCAGTAAAGGGGGGAGAGCAGTACGTC.

V gene TRBV24-1 combines with J gene TRBJ2-1, with unresolved D. This CDR3 spans 14 amino acids. Trimming took 5 bases from V and 0 from J, leaving 7 bases between them. Germline V gives CDR1 KGHDR, CDR2 SFDVKD. CDR3: CATSGRSSYNEQFF. Here the CDR3 DNA reads TGTGCCACCAGTGGAAGGAGCTCCTACAATGAGCAGTTCTTC.

The chain uses TRBV3-1 (or the pseudogene TRBV3-2) and TRBJ1-2; 10 bases line up with TRBD1. The CDR3 consists of 15 residues. V lost 2 bases to trimming and J lost 14 bases; unmatched junction nucleotides: 14. Germline values: CDR1 LGHDT, CDR2 YNNKEL (reference sequence). In nucleotides, the CDR3 is TGTGCCAGCAGCCAAAATCCAGGGACAGGGGTTTCTTGGACCTTC. This codes for CASSQNPGTGVSWTF.

The J gene is TRBJ2-5, the V gene TRBV9; 10 positions match TRBD1. The germline V gene encodes CDR1 SGDLS and CDR2 YYNGEE. The CDR3 loop spans 16 amino acids. V dropped 5 bases and J dropped 4; count of bases not matched to a gene: 11. CDR3 DNA: TGTGCCAGCAGTGTTGAGACAGGGGGCCTTGGAGAGACCCAGTACTTC. Encoded protein: CASSVETGGLGETQYF.